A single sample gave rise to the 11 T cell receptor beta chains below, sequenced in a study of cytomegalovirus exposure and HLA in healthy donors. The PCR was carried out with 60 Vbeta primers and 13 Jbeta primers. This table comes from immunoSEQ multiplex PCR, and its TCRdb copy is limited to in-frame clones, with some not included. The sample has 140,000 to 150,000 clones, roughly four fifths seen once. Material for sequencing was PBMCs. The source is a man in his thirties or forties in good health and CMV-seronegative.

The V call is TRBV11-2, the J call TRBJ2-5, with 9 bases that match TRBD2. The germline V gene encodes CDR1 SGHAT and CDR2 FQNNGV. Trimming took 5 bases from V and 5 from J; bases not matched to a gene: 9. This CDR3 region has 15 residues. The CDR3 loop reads CASSPRAGGRETQYF. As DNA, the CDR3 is TGTGCCAGCAGCCCCCGAGCGGGAGGTAGGGAGACCCAGTACTTC.

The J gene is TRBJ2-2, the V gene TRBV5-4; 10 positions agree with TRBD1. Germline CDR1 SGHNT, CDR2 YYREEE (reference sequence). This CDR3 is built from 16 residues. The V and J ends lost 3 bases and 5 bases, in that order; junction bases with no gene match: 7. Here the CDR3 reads CASSSPGQGRTGELFF. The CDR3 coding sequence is TGTGCCAGCAGCTCGCCGGGACAGGGGCGAACCGGGGAGCTGTTTTTT.

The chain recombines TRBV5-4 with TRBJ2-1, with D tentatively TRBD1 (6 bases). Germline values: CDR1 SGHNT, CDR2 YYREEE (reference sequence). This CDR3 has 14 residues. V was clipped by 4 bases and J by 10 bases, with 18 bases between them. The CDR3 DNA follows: TGTGCCAGCAGCATCGATTACAGGGTAGAGGAGCAGTTCTTC. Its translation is CASSIDYRVEEQFF.

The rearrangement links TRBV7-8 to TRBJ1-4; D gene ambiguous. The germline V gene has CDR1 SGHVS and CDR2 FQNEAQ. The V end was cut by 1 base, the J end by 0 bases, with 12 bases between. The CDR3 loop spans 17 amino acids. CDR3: CASSLGLAWATNEKLFF. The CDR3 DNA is TGTGCCAGCAGCTTAGGACTGGCGTGGGCAACTAATGAAAAACTGTTTTTT.

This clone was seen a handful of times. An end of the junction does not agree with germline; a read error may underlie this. For the CDR3, the DNA is TGTGCTAGCAGCTACCTTCCCGTAGCGGGCTCCTACAATGAGCAGTTCTTC. It is translated as CASSYLPVAGSYNEQFF. The chain joins TRBV7-7 to TRBJ2-1; the match to TRBD2 covers 7 bases. The length of the CDR3 is 17 residues. Per the germline V gene, CDR1 is SSHAT and CDR2 is FNYEAQ (reference sequence).

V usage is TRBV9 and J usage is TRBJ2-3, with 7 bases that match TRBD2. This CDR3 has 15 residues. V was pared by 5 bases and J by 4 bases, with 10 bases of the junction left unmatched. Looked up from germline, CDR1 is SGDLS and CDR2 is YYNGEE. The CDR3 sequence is CASSDSGRRADTQYF. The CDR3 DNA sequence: TGTGCCAGCAGTGATAGCGGGCGCCGCGCAGATACGCAGTATTTT.

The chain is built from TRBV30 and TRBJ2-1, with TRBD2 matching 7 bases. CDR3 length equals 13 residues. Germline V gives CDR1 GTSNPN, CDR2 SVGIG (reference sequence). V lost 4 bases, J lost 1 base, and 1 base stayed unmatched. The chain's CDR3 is CAWTSGSYNEQFF. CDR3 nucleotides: TGTGCCTGGACTAGCGGATCCTACAATGAGCAGTTCTTC.

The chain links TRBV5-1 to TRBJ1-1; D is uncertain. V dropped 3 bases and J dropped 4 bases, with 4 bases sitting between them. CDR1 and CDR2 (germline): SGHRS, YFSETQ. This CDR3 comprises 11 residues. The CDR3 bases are TGCGCCAGCAGCTCTACCACTGAAGCTTTCTTT. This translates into CASSSTTEAFF.

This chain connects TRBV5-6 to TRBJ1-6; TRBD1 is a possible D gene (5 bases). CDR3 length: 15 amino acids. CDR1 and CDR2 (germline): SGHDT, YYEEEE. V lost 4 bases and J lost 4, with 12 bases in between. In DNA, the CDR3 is TGTGCCAGCAGCCCCCGAGACAGTTATAATTCACCCCTCCACTTT. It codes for CASSPRDSYNSPLHF.

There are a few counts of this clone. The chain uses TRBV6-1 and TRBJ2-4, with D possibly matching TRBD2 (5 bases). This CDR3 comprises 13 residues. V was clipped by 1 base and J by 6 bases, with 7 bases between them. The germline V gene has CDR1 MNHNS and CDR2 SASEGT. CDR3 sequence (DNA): TGTGCCAGCAGTGAAGTGGGAGTAAACATTCAGTACTTC. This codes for CASSEVGVNIQYF.

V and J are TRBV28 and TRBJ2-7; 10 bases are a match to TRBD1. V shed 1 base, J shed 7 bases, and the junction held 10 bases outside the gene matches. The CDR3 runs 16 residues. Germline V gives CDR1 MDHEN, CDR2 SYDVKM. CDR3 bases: TGTGCCAGCAGTTTATCCCTGGGACAGGGGTCGCTTGAGCAGTACTTC. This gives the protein CASSLSLGQGSLEQYF.